Here is one TCR beta chain with its context. As yet, its antigen is unknown. Profiling that covered TCR beta VDJ and CDR3 relied on genomic DNA as its template. TCRdb re-analysed the reads in MiXCR, keeping a single row per CDR3 protein. The data contain a few hundred thousand distinct CDR3 sequences, roughly 80% of them singletons. These data are taken from a study of CD8+CD57+ T cells in acquired aplastic anemia. Study as a whole: Sorted CD4+ and CD8+ cells gave an average of about 3 ug of DNA.

Patients selected for sequencing had displayed CD8+CD57+ cell expansion by flow cytometry. Everyone among the patients had severe acquired aplastic anemia. Study observations and caveats: The study identified under 30 CD8+ CDR3 sequences shared by patients and controls.

This receptor was taken from a human donor with aplastic anemia. Sequencing was done on a sample of sorted CD4+, CD8+, or CD8+CD57+ T cells (not recorded which) from PBMCs.

The CDR3 region has the DNA TGTGCCAGCAGTGAGCAGAATTCACCCCTCCACTTT. Its protein is CASSEQNSPLHF. The V gene is TRBV2, the J gene TRBJ1-6, with D unresolved. V was clipped by 3 bases and J by 7 bases, with 4 bases between them. The V gene's germline CDR1 is SNHLY and CDR2 FYNNEI. The CDR3 runs 12 residues.